This T cell receptor beta chain was observed in a study of blood T cell repertoires in COVID-19. About the research overall: The United States, Italy and Spain provided the acute and convalescent COVID-19 samples. T cells, B-cell-depleted T cells, or PBMCs supplied cDNA or gDNA.

This CDR3 comprises 14 residues. Germline V gene sequence: CDR1 MRHNA, CDR2 SNTAGT. V gave up 5 bases and J gave up 3 bases; unmatched junction bases: 6. Patients of the Seattle cohort, enrolled during active infection, were followed longitudinally. Sequenced by immunoSEQ multiplex PCR; TCRdb stores in-frame clones only, minus some. The sample contains approximately 400,000 clones, around 88% of which appear only once. Sequences were obtained from peripheral blood. This chain links TRBV6-4 with TRBJ1-1, with 7 bases aligning to TRBD1. This clonotype originated in a woman in her 50s with COVID-19, enrolled during active disease. The CDR3 spells CASSLEGQHTEAFF. In DNA form, the CDR3 reads TGTGCCAGCAGTCTCGAGGGACAGCACACTGAAGCTTTCTTT.